These 3 T cell receptor beta chains were all obtained from the same sample, sequenced in a study of spatial heterogeneity in lung cancer. TCRdb passed the 5' RACE reads through MiXCR, listing each CDR3 protein once. The sample yields some 10,000 distinct CDR3 sequences, more than 6% seen once. Time point defined: sample taken at primary tumor resection. Sequencing was performed on normal lung tissue next to the tumor, taken at surgery. These receptors all come from a male donor with early-stage non-small cell lung cancer.

CDR3 sequence reads: CASSSRSPSYGYTF. CDR3 DNA sequence: TGTGCCAGCAGCTCCCGGAGTCCTTCCTATGGCTACACCTTC. The V and J genes are TRBV27 and TRBJ1-2, with unresolved D. The CDR3 totals 14 residues. V was cut by 6 bases and J by 4 bases, with 15 bases left in between. The germline V gene encodes CDR1 MNHEY and CDR2 SMNVEV (reference sequence).

This clonotype was recorded at least ten times. The chain links TRBV12-3 or TRBV12-4 to TRBJ2-7; 10 nucleotides line up with TRBD1. The V segment lost 6 bases and the J segment 2 bases; nucleotides outside the gene matches: 1. The CDR3 is 13 amino acids. The CDR3 sequence is CASRDRGTYEQYF. CDR3 sequence (DNA): TGTGCCAGCAGGGACAGGGGGACCTACGAGCAGTACTTC.

By its share, this clonotype is medium-sized. Here the CDR3 reads CASRKMTRTGGTGELFF. DNA for the CDR3: TGTGCCAGCAGAAAAATGACCAGGACAGGGGGCACCGGGGAGCTGTTTTTT. V is TRBV7-8 and J is TRBJ2-2; 10 bases fit TRBD1. V was pared by 6 bases and J by 4 bases, with 11 bases of the junction left unmatched. Germline loops: CDR1 SGHVS, CDR2 FQNEAQ. CDR3 length equals 17 residues.